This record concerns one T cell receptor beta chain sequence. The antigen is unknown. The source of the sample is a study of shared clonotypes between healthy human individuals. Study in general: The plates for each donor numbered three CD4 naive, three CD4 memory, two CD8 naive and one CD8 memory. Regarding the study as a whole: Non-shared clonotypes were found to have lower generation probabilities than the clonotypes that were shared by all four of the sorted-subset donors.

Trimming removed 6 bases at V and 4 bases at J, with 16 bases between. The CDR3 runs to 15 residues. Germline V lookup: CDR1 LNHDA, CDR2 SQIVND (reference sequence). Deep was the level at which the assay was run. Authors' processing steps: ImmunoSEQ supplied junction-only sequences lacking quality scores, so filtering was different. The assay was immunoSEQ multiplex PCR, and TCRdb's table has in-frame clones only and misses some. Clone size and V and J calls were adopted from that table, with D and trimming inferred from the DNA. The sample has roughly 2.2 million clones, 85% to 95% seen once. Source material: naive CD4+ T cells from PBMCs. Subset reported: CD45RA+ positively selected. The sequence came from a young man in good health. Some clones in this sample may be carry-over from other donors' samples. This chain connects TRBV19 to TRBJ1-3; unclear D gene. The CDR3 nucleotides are TGTGCCAGTAGGACGGCCGGGCTCAGAGGAAACACCATATATTTT. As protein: CASRTAGLRGNTIYF.